A single sample gave rise to the 24 T cell receptor beta chains below, sequenced in a study of Tregs in tolerant kidney transplant recipients. Profiling relied on immunoSEQ multiplex PCR, and the TCRdb table lists in-frame clones only, not all of them. This table holds some 88,000 clones, about 92% found once. Input material: CD8+ T cells from blood. These receptors were obtained from a human donor in good health.

The V call is TRBV4-1, the J call TRBJ2-5, with D unresolved. Germline CDR1 and CDR2: MGHRA and YSYEKL. The CDR3 length is 13 residues. V shed 1 base and J shed 4 bases, with 7 bases lying between them. The DNA of the CDR3 is TGCGCCAGCAGCCAAGGCAGGAGAGAGACCCAGTACTTC. This encodes CASSQGRRETQYF.

The V and J genes are TRBV27 and TRBJ2-7; D is unresolved. This CDR3 is 13 amino acids long. Germline V gene lookup returns CDR1 MNHEY and CDR2 SMNVEV (reference sequence). Deletions cut 0 bases from V and 4 bases from J, with 7 bases between. CDR3 sequence: CASSLSARYEQYF. CDR3 in DNA: TGTGCCAGCAGTTTATCGGCCCGATACGAGCAGTACTTC.

As DNA, the CDR3 is TGTGCCAGTAGTAGTAGCTTGTGGAGGGGAGGCACTGAAGCTTTCTTT. It is translated as CASSSSLWRGGTEAFF. V gene TRBV19 combines with J gene TRBJ1-1; D is perhaps TRBD1 (5 bases). Germline V CDR1 and CDR2: LNHDA, SQIVND (reference sequence). The CDR3 totals 16 residues. V was shortened by 4 bases and J by 4 bases, with 19 bases between the two germline ends.

The CDR3 sequence: CASSPDRGLYEQYF. The CDR3 bases are TGTGCCAGCAGCCCGGACAGGGGGCTCTACGAGCAGTACTTC. The rearrangement uses TRBV7-9 and TRBJ2-7, with 11 bases identical to TRBD1. Germline assignment: CDR1 SEHNR and CDR2 FQNEAQ (reference sequence). V gave up 5 bases and J gave up 3 bases; unmatched junction bases: 3. The CDR3 is 14 residues long.

The gene calls are TRBV5-1 and TRBJ2-7; possible D gene TRBD1, 7 bases. V gave up 0 bases and J gave up 2 bases, with 18 bases separating them. This CDR3 is 17 amino acids long. Per germline, CDR1 SGHRS and CDR2 YFSETQ. CDR3 in amino acids: CASSLGVTGEVPYEQYF. The CDR3 DNA reads TGCGCCAGCAGCTTGGGGGTAACAGGGGAGGTGCCCTACGAGCAGTACTTC.

This clone appeared many times. V is TRBV11-2 and J is TRBJ2-5, with TRBD1 identical over 8 bases. V gave up 2 bases and J gave up 5 bases; unmatched junction bases: 7. There are 15 residues in the CDR3. The V gene's germline CDR1 is SGHAT and CDR2 FQNNGV. The CDR3 region has the DNA TGTGCCAGCAGCTTATCGACAGGGGTGTTTGAGACCCAGTACTTC. It encodes CASSLSTGVFETQYF.

V is TRBV4-1 and J is TRBJ2-7; the D gene is possibly TRBD1 (5 bases). This CDR3 has 14 residues. V was cut by 0 bases and J by 3 bases, with 9 bases left in between. Germline loops: CDR1 MGHRA, CDR2 YSYEKL. CDR3 sequence (DNA): TGCGCCAGCAGCCAAGATCGGACACTCTACGAGCAGTACTTC. Translating it yields CASSQDRTLYEQYF.

The V call is TRBV9, the J call TRBJ2-2, with D tentatively TRBD2 (6 bases). CDR1 is SGDLS, CDR2 YYNGEE, per germline. V lost 3 bases to trimming and J lost 3 bases, with 9 bases between them. The CDR3 extends over 14 amino acids. CDR3 DNA sequence: TGTGCCAGCAGCGGGAGGGACCACACCGGGGAGCTGTTTTTT. Translating it yields CASSGRDHTGELFF. The variable domain in full, completed from reference TRBV9 and TRBJ2-2, reads DSGVTQTPKHLITATGQRVTLRCSPRSGDLSVYWYQQSLDQGLQFLIQYYNGEERAKGNILERFSAQQFPDLHSELNLSSLELGDSALYFCASSGRDHTGELFFGEGSRLTVL.

The chain couples TRBV4-2 to TRBJ2-1; D is possibly TRBD1 or TRBD2 (5 bases each). V lost 0 bases and J 0 bases, leaving 9 bases between the germline ends. The germline V gene encodes CDR1 LGHNA and CDR2 YNFKEQ. CDR3 length: 16 residues. The CDR3 coding sequence is TGTGCCAGCAGCCAAGATCACGGGACCTCCTACAATGAGCAGTTCTTC. It yields the protein CASSQDHGTSYNEQFF.

This clone has just a few counts. V usage is TRBV6-5 and J usage is TRBJ1-1; 9 positions agree with TRBD1. The CDR3 is 14 residues long. Germline-derived CDR1 and CDR2 are MNHEY and SVGAGI. The ends lost 9 bases at V and 3 bases at J; junction bases unmatched: 8. DNA for the CDR3: TGTGCCAGAGACAGGGGGGGAAGGGACACTGAAGCTTTCTTT. Its translation: CARDRGGRDTEAFF.

The V and J genes are TRBV14 and TRBJ2-3; D might be TRBD2 (6 bases). Germline V gives CDR1 SGHDN, CDR2 FVKESK. The ends were cut back, 3 bases at V and 2 bases at J, with 15 bases in the middle. This CDR3 contains 16 residues. The CDR3 sequence is CASSQRGREYTDTQYF. DNA for the CDR3: TGTGCCAGCAGCCAGAGGGGACGGGAGTACACAGATACGCAGTATTTT.

This chain joins TRBV11-3 and TRBJ2-3; 7 bases are a match to TRBD2. Germline V gene sequence: CDR1 SGHNT, CDR2 YENEEA. This CDR3 is 13 amino acids long. With V trimmed by 6 bases and J by 4 bases, 4 bases remained unmatched. The chain's CDR3 is CASSAGVPDTQYF. In DNA, the CDR3 is TGTGCCAGCAGTGCGGGGGTACCAGATACGCAGTATTTT.

The chain uses TRBV11-2 and TRBJ2-1; tentative D call: TRBD1 (5 bases). The V gene lost 5 bases and the J gene lost 5 bases, with 16 bases spanning the gap. CDR3 length: 15 residues. Germline values: CDR1 SGHAT, CDR2 FQNNGV. The CDR3 here is CASSPPNPTDNEQFF. CDR3 DNA sequence: TGTGCCAGCAGCCCTCCGAACCCGACAGACAATGAGCAGTTCTTC.

V is TRBV6-5 and J is TRBJ2-7; TRBD1 agrees at 7 bases. J gave up 4 bases and V 4 bases, and 4 bases lay outside the gene matches. Germline V gene lookup returns CDR1 MNHEY and CDR2 SVGAGI. This CDR3 is built from 13 residues. The CDR3 bases are TGTGCCAGCAGTTTCGGACAGGCTTACGAGCAGTACTTC. Translating gives CASSFGQAYEQYF.

For this clone: Germline and junction disagree at one end, which may indicate a read error. The V call is TRBV10-3, the J call TRBJ1-2; TRBD1 agrees at 11 bases. Per the germline V gene, CDR1 is ENHRY and CDR2 is SYGVKD. The CDR3 runs to 16 residues. CDR3 nucleotide sequence: TGTGCCAGCAGTCAAGGACAGGGGGCAAGTAACTATGGCTACACCTTC. Translating gives CASSQGQGASNYGYTF.

V gene TRBV11-2 combines with J gene TRBJ2-1, with TRBD2 as a possible D gene (6 bases). Germline values: CDR1 SGHAT, CDR2 FQNNGV. The CDR3 runs to 16 residues. The germline V and J ends were trimmed by 0 bases and 8 bases, with 17 bases remaining between them. CDR3 amino acids: CASSLDRAGPMDEQFF. The CDR3 nucleotides read TGTGCCAGCAGCTTAGATCGGGCGGGACCTATGGATGAGCAGTTCTTC.

The chain links TRBV4-2 to TRBJ1-2, with D uncertain. This CDR3 comprises 15 residues. V lost 0 bases and J lost 7, with 15 bases in between. The V gene's germline CDR1 is LGHNA and CDR2 YNFKEQ. CDR3 coding DNA: TGTGCCAGCAGCCAAGACAACGACAAGGGTCGTGGCTACACCTTC. Its protein product is CASSQDNDKGRGYTF.

The V and J genes are TRBV9 and TRBJ1-1; 9 bases fit TRBD1. The J segment lost 4 bases and the V segment lost 4 bases, leaving 5 bases of the junction unmatched. In germline, CDR1 is SGDLS, CDR2 YYNGEE. The CDR3 has 14 residues. The CDR3 reads CASSPGTGSTEAFF. In nucleotides, the CDR3 is TGTGCCAGCAGCCCCGGGACAGGGAGCACTGAAGCTTTCTTT.

The V and J genes are TRBV9 and TRBJ2-5; unclear D gene. V was pared by 2 bases and J by 5 bases, with 10 bases between. The germline V gene encodes CDR1 SGDLS and CDR2 YYNGEE. This CDR3 spans 13 amino acids. The CDR3 is CASSVGLIETQYF. The CDR3 nucleotides read TGTGCCAGCAGCGTTGGGCTTATTGAGACCCAGTACTTC.

This chain connects TRBV10-2 to TRBJ2-5, with D perhaps being TRBD1 or TRBD2 (5 bases each). This CDR3 has 13 amino acids. The germline V gene has CDR1 WSHSY and CDR2 SAAADI. The V end lost 3 bases, the J end lost 5 bases, and 10 bases lay between the germline ends. The CDR3 loop is CASSDAGTETQYF. The CDR3 DNA reads as TGCGCCAGCAGTGATGCAGGGACGGAGACCCAGTACTTC.

This clone was seen a single time. J is TRBJ2-3 and V is TRBV13; 8 positions agree with TRBD2. The CDR3 contains 15 residues. Unmatched junction bases numbered 0, after V lost 1 base and J lost 0 bases. Germline values: CDR1 PRHDT, CDR2 FYEKMQ (reference sequence). The CDR3 sequence is CASSLAGGSTDTQYF. CDR3 nucleotides: TGTGCCAGCAGCTTAGCGGGAGGGAGCACAGATACGCAGTATTTT.

The CDR3 loop is CASSSAGIDQPQHF. The CDR3 nucleotides are TGTGCCAGCAGTTCCGCGGGGATTGATCAGCCCCAGCATTTT. This chain links TRBV6-5 with TRBJ1-5; D is uncertain. Trimming took off 4 bases at V and 5 bases at J, with 12 bases between the two ends. CDR1 MNHEY and CDR2 SVGAGI come from the germline V gene. The CDR3 loop spans 14 amino acids.

V is TRBV6-1 and J is TRBJ1-4; D call uncertain. CDR3 size: 12 residues. The germline CDR1 and CDR2 sequences are MNHNS and SASEGT. V lost 3 bases and J 7 bases, leaving 6 bases between the germline ends. The CDR3 DNA reads as TGTGCCAGCAGTGATTTAAGTGAAAAACTGTTTTTT. Protein: CASSDLSEKLFF.

This clone has just one count. CDR3 coding DNA: TGTGCCAGCAGCTCTCATGCGGGCGAGAGCTACGAGCAGTACTTC. This codes for CASSSHAGESYEQYF. The chain couples TRBV11-2 to TRBJ2-7; D perhaps matches TRBD2 (5 bases). Germline-derived CDR1 and CDR2 are SGHAT and FQNNGV. This CDR3 is 15 amino acids long. Trimming removed 4 bases at V and 3 bases at J, with 16 bases between.